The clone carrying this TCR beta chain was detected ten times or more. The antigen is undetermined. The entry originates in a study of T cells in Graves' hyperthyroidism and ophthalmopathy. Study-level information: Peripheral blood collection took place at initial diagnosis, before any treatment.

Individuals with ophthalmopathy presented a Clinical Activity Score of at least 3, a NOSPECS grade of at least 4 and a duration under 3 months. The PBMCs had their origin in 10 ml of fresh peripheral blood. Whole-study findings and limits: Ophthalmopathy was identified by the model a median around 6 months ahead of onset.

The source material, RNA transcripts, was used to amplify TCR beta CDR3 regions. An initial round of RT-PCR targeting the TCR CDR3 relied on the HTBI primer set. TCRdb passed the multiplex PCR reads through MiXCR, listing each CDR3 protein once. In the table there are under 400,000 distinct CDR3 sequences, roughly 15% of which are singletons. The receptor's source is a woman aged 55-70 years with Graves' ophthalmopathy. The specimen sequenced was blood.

CDR3 protein: CSVSRRETQYF. CDR3 nucleotide sequence: TGCAGTGTAAGCAGGCGTGAGACCCAGTACTTC. The chain combines TRBV20-1 with TRBJ2-5; no clear D gene. The ends were cut back, 7 bases at V and 5 bases at J, with 11 bases in the middle. CDR1 is DFQATT, CDR2 SNEGSKA, per germline (reference sequence). CDR3 length equals 11 residues.